The subject of this entry is one T cell receptor (beta chain). Its antigen is as yet unknown. The CDR3 consists of 13 residues. CDR1 is MNHNS and CDR2 is SASEGT in the germline V gene. With 7 bases clipped from V and 4 bases from J, the junction kept 4 bases outside the gene matches. This specimen comes from a study of cytomegalovirus exposure and HLA in healthy donors. Study as a whole: Unique TCR beta sequences numbering fewer than 130 million came from 150 million to 200 million T cells in an earlier analysis.

PCR was performed using 60 Vbeta and 13 Jbeta primers. Sequencing used immunoSEQ multiplex PCR; TCRdb keeps in-frame clones, though not all of them. The repertoire holds 140,000 to 150,000 clones, with around 75% as singletons. Points from the study as a whole: Common viral pathogens seemed to be connected with several of the most significant clusters, according to a later analysis. Among TCR beta chains, those listed as cytomegalovirus-associated numbered 164.

The V and J genes are TRBV6-1 and TRBJ2-7, with 10 bases lining up with TRBD1. The sample consisted of PBMCs. This TCR was recovered from a man aged 55-75 years in good health and CMV-seronegative. CDR3 residues: CASTWDRGYEQYF. In nucleotides, the CDR3 is TGTGCCAGCACATGGGACAGGGGTTACGAGCAGTACTTC.